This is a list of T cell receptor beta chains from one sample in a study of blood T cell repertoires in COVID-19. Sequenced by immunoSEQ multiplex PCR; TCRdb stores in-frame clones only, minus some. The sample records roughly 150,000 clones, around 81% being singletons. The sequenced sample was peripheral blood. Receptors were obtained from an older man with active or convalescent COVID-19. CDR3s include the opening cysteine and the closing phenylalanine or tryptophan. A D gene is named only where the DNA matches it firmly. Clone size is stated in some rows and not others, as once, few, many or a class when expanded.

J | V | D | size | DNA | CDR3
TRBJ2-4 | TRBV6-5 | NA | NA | TGTGCCACCACTCCGGGACCCGGGGGCATTCAGTACTTC | CATTPGPGGIQYF
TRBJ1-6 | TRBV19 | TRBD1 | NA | TGTGCCAGTAGTATAGCCCAGGGACAGGGTAATTCACCCCTCCACTTT | CASSIAQGQGNSPLHF
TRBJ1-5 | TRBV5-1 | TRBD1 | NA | TGCGCCAGCAGCTTCCAGGGGGAACAGCCCCAGCATTTT | CASSFQGEQPQHF
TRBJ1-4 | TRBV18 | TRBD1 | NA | TGTGCCAGCTCACCTCTGGGCAGGGGGCTTGGTAATGAAAAACTGTTTTTT | CASSPLGRGLGNEKLFF
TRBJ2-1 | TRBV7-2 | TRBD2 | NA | TGTGCCAGCAGCTCGGAGCGGGGGGCCTACAATGAGCAGTTCTTC | CASSSERGAYNEQFF
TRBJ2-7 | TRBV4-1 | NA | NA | TGCGCCAGCAGCCATGACTCCCACGAGCAGTACTTC | CASSHDSHEQYF
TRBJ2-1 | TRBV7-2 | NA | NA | TGTGCCAGCAGCTTGGCCGGGACACTCTACAATGAGCAGTTCTTC | CASSLAGTLYNEQFF
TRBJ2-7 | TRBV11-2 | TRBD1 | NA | TGTGCCAGCAGCCCACTCCCACAGGGGACCCACGAGCAGTACTTC | CASSPLPQGTHEQYF
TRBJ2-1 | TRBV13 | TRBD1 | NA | TGTGCCAGCAGCCTCGGGACAGGGAATGAGCAGTTCTTC | CASSLGTGNEQFF
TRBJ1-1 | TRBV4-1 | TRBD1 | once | TGCGCCAGCAGCCTGACAGGGGCGGCGGACACTGAAGCTTTCTTT | CASSLTGAADTEAFF
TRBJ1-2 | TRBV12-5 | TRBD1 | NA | TGTGCTAGTGGTACCGGGACAGTCGGCTACACCTTC | CASGTGTVGYTF
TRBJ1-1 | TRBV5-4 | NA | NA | TGTGCCAGCAGAACAGGTAGCGGATATAGCACTGAAGCTTTCTTT | CASRTGSGYSTEAFF
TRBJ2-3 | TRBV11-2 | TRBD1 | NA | TGTGCCAGCAGCTTGGGACAGCCAGATACGCAGTATTTT | CASSLGQPDTQYF
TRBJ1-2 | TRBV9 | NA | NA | TGTGCCAGCAGCGTAGAACTGGGGGCGAGGTCCGGCTACACCTTC | CASSVELGARSGYTF
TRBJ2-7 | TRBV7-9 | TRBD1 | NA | TGTGCCAGCAGCAGAATGGGACAGGGGTCCAACGAGCAGTACTTC | CASSRMGQGSNEQYF
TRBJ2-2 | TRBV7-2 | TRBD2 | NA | TGTGCCAGCAGCCTAACTAGCGGGGGGGCCACCGGGGAGCTGTTTTTT | CASSLTSGGATGELFF
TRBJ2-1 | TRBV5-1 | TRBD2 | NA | TGCGCCAGCAGCAGAGGACTAGCGGGAGGGTCCTACAATGAGCAGTTCTTC | CASSRGLAGGSYNEQFF
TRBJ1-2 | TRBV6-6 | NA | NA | TGTGCCAGCAGTAACCCAGGGTCTGGCTACACCTTC | CASSNPGSGYTF
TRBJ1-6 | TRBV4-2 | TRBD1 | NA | TGTGCCAGCAGCCGTCCCGGGACAGCTGAAAATTCACCCCTCCACTTT | CASSRPGTAENSPLHF
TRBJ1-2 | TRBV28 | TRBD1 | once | TGTGCCAGCAGTCGGGGACAGGGGGCGGCTAACTATGGCTACACCTTC | CASSRGQGAANYGYTF
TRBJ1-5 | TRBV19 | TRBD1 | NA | TGTGCCAGTAGAAGGACAGGGTCGGGCCAGCCCCAGCATTTT | CASRRTGSGQPQHF
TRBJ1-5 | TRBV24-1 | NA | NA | TGTGCCACCAGTGAGGGGCAGTGGGATCAGCCCCAGCATTTT | CATSEGQWDQPQHF
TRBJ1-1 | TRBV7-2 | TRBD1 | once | TGTGCCAGCAGTAAAATACAGGGGACGACTGAAGCTTTCTTT | CASSKIQGTTEAFF